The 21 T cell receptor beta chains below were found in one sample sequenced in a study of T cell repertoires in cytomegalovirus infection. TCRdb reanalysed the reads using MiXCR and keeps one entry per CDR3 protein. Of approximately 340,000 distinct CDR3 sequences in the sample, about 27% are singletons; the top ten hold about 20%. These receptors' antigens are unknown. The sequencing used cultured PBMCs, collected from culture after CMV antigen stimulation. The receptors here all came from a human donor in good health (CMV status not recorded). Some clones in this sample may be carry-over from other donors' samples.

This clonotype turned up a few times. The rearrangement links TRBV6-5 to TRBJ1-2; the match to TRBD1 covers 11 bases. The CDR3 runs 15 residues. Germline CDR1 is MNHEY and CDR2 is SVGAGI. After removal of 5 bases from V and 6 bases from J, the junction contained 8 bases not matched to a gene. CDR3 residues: CASSRTGGFPDGYTF. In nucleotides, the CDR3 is TGTGCCAGCAGTCGGACAGGGGGCTTCCCCGATGGCTACACCTTC.

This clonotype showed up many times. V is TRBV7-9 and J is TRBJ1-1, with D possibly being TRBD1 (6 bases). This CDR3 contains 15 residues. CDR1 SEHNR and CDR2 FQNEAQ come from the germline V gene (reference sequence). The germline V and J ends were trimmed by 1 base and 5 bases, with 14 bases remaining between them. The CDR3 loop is CASSLGGGGGTEAFF. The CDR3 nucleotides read TGTGCCAGCAGCTTAGGAGGAGGGGGGGGGACTGAAGCTTTCTTT.

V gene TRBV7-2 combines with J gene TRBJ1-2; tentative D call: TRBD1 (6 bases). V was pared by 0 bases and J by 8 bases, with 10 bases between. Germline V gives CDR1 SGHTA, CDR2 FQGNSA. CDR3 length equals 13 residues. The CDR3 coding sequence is TGTGCCAGCAGCTTAGCGGGGGGCCAAGGCTACACCTTC. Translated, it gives CASSLAGGQGYTF.

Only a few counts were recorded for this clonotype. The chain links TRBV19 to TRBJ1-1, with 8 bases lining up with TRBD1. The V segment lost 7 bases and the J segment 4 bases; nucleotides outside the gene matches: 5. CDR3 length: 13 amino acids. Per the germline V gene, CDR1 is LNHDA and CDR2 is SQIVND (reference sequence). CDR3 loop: CASTGQGATEAFF. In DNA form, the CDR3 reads TGTGCCAGTACCGGACAGGGCGCCACTGAAGCTTTCTTT.

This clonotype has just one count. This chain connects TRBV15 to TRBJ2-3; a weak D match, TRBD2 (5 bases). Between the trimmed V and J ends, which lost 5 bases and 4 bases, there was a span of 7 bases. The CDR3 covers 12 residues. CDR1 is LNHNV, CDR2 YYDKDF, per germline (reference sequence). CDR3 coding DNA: TGTGCCACCAGCCTAGCAGCAGATACGCAGTATTTT. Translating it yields CATSLAADTQYF.

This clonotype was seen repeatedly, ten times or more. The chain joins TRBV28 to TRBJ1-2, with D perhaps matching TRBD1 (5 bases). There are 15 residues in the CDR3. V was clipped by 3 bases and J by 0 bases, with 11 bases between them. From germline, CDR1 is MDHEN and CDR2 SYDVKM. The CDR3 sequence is CASSFGRASNYGYTF. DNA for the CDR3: TGTGCCAGCAGTTTCGGCAGGGCCTCTAACTATGGCTACACCTTC.

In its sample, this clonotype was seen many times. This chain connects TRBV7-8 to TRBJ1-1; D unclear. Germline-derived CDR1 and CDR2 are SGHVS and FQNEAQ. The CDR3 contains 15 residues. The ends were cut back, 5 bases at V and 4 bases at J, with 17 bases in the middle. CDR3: CASSLGRGAFTEAFF. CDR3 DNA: TGTGCCAGCAGCCTGGGTCGGGGAGCGTTCACTGAAGCTTTCTTT. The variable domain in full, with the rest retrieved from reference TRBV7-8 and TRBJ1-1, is GAGVSQSPRYKVAKRGQDVALRCDPISGHVSLFWYQQALGQGPEFLTYFQNEAQLDKSGLPSDRFFAERPEGSVSTLKIQRTQQEDSAVYLCASSLGRGAFTEAFFGQGTRLTVV.

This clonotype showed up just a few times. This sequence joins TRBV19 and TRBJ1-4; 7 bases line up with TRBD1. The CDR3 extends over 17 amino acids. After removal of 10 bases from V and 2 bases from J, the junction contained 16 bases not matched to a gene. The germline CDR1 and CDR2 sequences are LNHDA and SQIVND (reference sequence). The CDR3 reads CATRGDRFPGTNEKLFF. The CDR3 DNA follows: TGTGCCACCAGGGGGGACCGATTCCCAGGGACTAATGAAAAACTGTTTTTT. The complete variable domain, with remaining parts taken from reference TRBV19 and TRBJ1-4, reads DGGITQSPKYLFRKEGQNVTLSCEQNLNHDAMYWYRQDPGQGLRLIYYSQIVNDFQKGDIAEGYSVSREKKESFPLTVTSAQKNPTAFYLCATRGDRFPGTNEKLFFGSGTQLSVL.

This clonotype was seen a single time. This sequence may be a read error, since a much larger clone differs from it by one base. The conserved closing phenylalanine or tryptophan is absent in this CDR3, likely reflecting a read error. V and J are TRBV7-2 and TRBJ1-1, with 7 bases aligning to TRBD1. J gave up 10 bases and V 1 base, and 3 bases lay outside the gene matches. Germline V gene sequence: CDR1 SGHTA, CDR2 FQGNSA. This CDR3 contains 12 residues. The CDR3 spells CASSLDRGGAFS. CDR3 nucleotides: TGTGCCAGCAGCTTAGACAGGGGTGGAGCTTTCTCT.

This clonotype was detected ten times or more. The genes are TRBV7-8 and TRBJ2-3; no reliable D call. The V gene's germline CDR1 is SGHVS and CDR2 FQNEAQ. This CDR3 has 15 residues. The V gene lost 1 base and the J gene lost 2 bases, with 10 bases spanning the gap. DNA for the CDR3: TGTGCCAGCAGCTTAGAGGTCACCCTCACAGATACGCAGTATTTT. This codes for CASSLEVTLTDTQYF.

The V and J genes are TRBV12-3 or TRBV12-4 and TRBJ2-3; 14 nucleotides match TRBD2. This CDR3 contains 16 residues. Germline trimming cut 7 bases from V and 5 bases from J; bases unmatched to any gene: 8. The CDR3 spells CASTLGLAGVIDTQYF. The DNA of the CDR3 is TGTGCCAGCACCCTGGGACTAGCGGGAGTGATAGATACGCAGTATTTT.

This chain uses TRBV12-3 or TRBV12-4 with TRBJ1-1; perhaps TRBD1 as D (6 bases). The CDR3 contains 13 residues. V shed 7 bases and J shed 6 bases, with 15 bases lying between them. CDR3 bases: TGTGCCAGCACCAGGGGAGCAGTGGCTGAAGCTTTCTTT. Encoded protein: CASTRGAVAEAFF.

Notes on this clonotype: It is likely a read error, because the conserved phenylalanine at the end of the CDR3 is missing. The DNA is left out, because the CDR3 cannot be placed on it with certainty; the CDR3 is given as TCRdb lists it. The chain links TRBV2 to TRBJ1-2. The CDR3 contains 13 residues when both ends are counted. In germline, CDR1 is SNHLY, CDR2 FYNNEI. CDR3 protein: CASKGFGGSRMIL.

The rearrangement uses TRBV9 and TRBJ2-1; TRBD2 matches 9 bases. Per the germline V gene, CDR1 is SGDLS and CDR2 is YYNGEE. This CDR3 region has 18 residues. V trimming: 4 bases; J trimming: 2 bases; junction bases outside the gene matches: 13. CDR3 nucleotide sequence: TGTGCCAGCAGCCTAGAACCTGGCGGGGGGGCCACCTACAATGAGCAGTTCTTC. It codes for CASSLEPGGGATYNEQFF. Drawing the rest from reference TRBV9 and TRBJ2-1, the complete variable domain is DSGVTQTPKHLITATGQRVTLRCSPRSGDLSVYWYQQSLDQGLQFLIQYYNGEERAKGNILERFSAQQFPDLHSELNLSSLELGDSALYFCASSLEPGGGATYNEQFFGPGTRLTVL.

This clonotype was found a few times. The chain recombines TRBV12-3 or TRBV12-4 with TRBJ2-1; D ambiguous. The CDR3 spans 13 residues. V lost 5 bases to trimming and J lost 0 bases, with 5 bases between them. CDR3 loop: CASSGLSYNEQFF. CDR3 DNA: TGTGCCAGCAGTGGGCTCTCCTACAATGAGCAGTTCTTC.

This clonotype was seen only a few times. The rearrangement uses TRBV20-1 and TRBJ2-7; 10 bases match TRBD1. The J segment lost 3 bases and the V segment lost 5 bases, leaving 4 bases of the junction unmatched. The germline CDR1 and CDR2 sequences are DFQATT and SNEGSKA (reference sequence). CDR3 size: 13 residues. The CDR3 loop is CSAGDRGSYEQYF. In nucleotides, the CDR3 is TGCAGTGCTGGGGACAGGGGAAGCTACGAGCAGTACTTC.

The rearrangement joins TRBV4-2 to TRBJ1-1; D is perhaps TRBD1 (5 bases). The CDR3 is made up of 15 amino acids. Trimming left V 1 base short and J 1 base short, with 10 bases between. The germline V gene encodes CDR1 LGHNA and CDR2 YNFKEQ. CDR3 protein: CASSQGTGWNTEAFF. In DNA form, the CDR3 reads TGTGCCAGCAGCCAAGGCACAGGTTGGAACACTGAAGCTTTCTTT.

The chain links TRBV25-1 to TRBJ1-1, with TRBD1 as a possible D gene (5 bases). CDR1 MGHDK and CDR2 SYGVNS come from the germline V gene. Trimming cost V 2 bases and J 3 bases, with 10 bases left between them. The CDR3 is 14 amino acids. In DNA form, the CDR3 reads TGTGCCAGCAGTGAAAGGGGTCCGGACACTGAAGCTTTCTTT. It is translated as CASSERGPDTEAFF.

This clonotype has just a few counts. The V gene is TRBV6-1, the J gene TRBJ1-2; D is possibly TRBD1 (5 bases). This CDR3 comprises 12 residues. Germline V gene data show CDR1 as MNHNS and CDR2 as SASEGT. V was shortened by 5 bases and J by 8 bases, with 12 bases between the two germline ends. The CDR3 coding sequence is TGTGCCAGCAGTTTCCGACAGAACGGCTACACCTTC. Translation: CASSFRQNGYTF.

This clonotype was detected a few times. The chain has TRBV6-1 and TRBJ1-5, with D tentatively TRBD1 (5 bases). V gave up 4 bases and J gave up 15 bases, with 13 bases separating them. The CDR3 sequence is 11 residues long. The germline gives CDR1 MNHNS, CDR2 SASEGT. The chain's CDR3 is CASSAGGTGHF. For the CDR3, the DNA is TGTGCCAGCAGTGCTGGGGGAACAGGGCATTTT.

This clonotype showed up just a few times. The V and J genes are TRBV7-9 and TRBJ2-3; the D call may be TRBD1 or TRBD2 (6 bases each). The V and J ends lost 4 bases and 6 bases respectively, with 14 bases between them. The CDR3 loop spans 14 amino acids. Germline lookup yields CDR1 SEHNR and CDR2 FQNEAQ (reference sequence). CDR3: CASSYEGGMDTQYF. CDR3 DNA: TGTGCCAGCAGCTACGAAGGGGGGATGGATACGCAGTATTTT.